The 26 T cell receptor beta chains given below trace back to one sample, sequenced in a study of blood T cell repertoires in COVID-19. Clones were sequenced by immunoSEQ multiplex PCR, and TCRdb holds only the in-frame ones, with some missing. This sample carries about 300,000 clones, just over 85% of them seen once, and the ten largest clones take 3.5% to 5%. Specimen: PBMCs or T cells enriched from blood (not recorded which). These receptor sequences come from a man under 40 who had recovered from COVID-19.

This chain joins TRBV13 and TRBJ2-7; 7 bases are shared with TRBD1. Germline V lookup: CDR1 PRHDT, CDR2 FYEKMQ (reference sequence). This CDR3 region has 16 residues. The trim removed 0 bases at V and 2 bases at J, leaving 7 bases unmatched. The chain's CDR3 is CASSLGQGDGTYEQYF. In nucleotides, the CDR3 is TGTGCCAGCAGCTTAGGCCAGGGGGATGGAACCTACGAGCAGTACTTC. The variable domain in full, completed from reference TRBV13 and TRBJ2-7, reads AAGVIQSPRHLIKEKRETATLKCYPIPRHDTVYWYQQGPGQDPQFLISFYEKMQSDKGSIPDRFSAQQFSDYHSELNMSSLELGDSALYFCASSLGQGDGTYEQYFGPGTRLTVT.

This clone was counted a few times. The J gene is TRBJ2-7, the V gene TRBV30, with a tentative D call TRBD2 (6 bases). Germline V lookup: CDR1 GTSNPN, CDR2 SVGIG (reference sequence). V dropped 1 base and J dropped 3 bases, with 13 bases sitting between them. This CDR3 is built from 14 residues. The CDR3 coding sequence is TGTGCCTGGAGTGAAGGCGGGAATAGCTACGAGCAGTACTTC. Its translation: CAWSEGGNSYEQYF.

The rearrangement links TRBV11-2 to TRBJ2-1, with 14 bases aligning to TRBD2. CDR1 and CDR2 from the germline V gene are SGHAT and FQNNGV. The CDR3 runs 15 residues. The J segment lost 8 bases and the V segment lost 3 bases, leaving 3 bases of the junction unmatched. CDR3 loop: CASSLGLAGDDEQFF. CDR3 in DNA: TGTGCCAGCAGCTTGGGACTAGCGGGAGATGATGAGCAGTTCTTC. Using reference TRBV11-2 and TRBJ2-1 for the parts outside the CDR3, the full variable domain is EAGVAQSPRYKIIEKRQSVAFWCNPISGHATLYWYQQILGQGPKLLIQFQNNGVVDDSQLPKDRFSAERLKGVDSTLKIQPAKLEDSAVYLCASSLGLAGDDEQFFGPGTRLTVL.

The CDR3 sequence is CAIRGTSGREGQETQYF. The CDR3 DNA reads as TGTGCCATCAGAGGGACTAGCGGGAGGGAGGGGCAAGAGACCCAGTACTTC. This sequence joins TRBV10-3 and TRBJ2-5; 16 nucleotides match TRBD2. Germline V gene lookup returns CDR1 ENHRY and CDR2 SYGVKD. The CDR3 has 17 amino acids. The V segment lost 6 bases and the J segment 2 bases; nucleotides outside the gene matches: 6.

The chain employs TRBV4-1 and TRBJ2-2, with a possible D match to TRBD2 (6 bases). CDR3 length: 15 amino acids. V lost 5 bases to trimming and J lost 7 bases, with 17 bases between them. Germline values: CDR1 MGHRA, CDR2 YSYEKL. The CDR3 reads CASSAGTSTGGELFF. CDR3 in DNA: TGCGCCAGCAGCGCAGGGACTTCTACGGGCGGGGAGCTGTTTTTT.

This chain links TRBV24-1 with TRBJ2-3; D perhaps matches TRBD1 (6 bases). The CDR3 covers 14 residues. Trimming pared 5 bases from V and 5 bases from J, leaving 13 bases between. Germline V gives CDR1 KGHDR, CDR2 SFDVKD. The CDR3 region has the DNA TGTGCCACCAGTGTCTCAGGGGAAGGAGATACGCAGTATTTT. Residues: CATSVSGEGDTQYF.

J is TRBJ1-6 and V is TRBV28, with 11 bases lining up with TRBD1. This CDR3 contains 15 residues. With 6 bases clipped from V and 8 bases from J, the junction kept 6 bases outside the gene matches. CDR1 MDHEN and CDR2 SYDVKM come from the germline V gene. Written as DNA, the CDR3 is TGTGCCAGCAGCTCAGGACAGGGGGCTTATTCACCCCTCCACTTT. Translating it yields CASSSGQGAYSPLHF.

The chain combines TRBV5-1 with TRBJ2-1; possibly TRBD2 for D (6 bases). V lost 6 bases and J lost 12, with 19 bases in between. The CDR3 has 13 amino acids. The germline CDR1 and CDR2 sequences are SGHRS and YFSETQ. The CDR3 reads CASTNDRKGGQFF. CDR3 nucleotide sequence: TGCGCCAGCACTAACGACCGAAAGGGAGGGCAGTTCTTC.

This sequence joins TRBV11-2 and TRBJ2-7; D may be TRBD1 (5 bases). The germline V gene has CDR1 SGHAT and CDR2 FQNNGV. The V end lost 5 bases, the J end lost 6 bases, and 17 bases lay between the germline ends. There are 14 residues in the CDR3. The CDR3 coding sequence is TGTGCCAGCAGCAGCCAGGGCGTGGTAGGCGAGCAGTACTTC. It codes for CASSSQGVVGEQYF.

CDR3 nucleotide sequence: TGCGCCAGCAGCTTCCAGGGCCCAGATACGCAGTATTTT. This codes for CASSFQGPDTQYF. The V gene is TRBV5-1, the J gene TRBJ2-3; weak D call: TRBD1 (5 bases). CDR1 and CDR2 (germline): SGHRS, YFSETQ. Trimming removed 2 bases at V and 4 bases at J, with 8 bases between. This CDR3 is built from 13 residues.

This clone rates as medium-sized. The chain joins TRBV5-4 to TRBJ2-7, with 10 bases lining up with TRBD1. Per the germline V gene, CDR1 is SGHNT and CDR2 is YYREEE (reference sequence). V shed 5 bases, J shed 0 bases, and the junction held 5 bases outside the gene matches. The CDR3 has 15 amino acids. CDR3 sequence reads: CASSPGQGGSYEQYF. In DNA, the CDR3 is TGTGCCAGCAGTCCTGGACAGGGGGGCTCCTACGAGCAGTACTTC.

The chain uses TRBV13 and TRBJ2-7; TRBD1 agrees at 9 bases. Germline V lookup: CDR1 PRHDT, CDR2 FYEKMQ (reference sequence). The V segment lost 5 bases and the J segment 3 bases; nucleotides outside the gene matches: 8. The CDR3 is made up of 15 amino acids. CDR3 bases: TGTGCCAGCAGCCCGTACCGACAGGGGGACTACGAGCAGTACTTC. Encoded protein: CASSPYRQGDYEQYF.

The chain recombines TRBV5-1 with TRBJ1-6; 10 bases agree with TRBD1. The V gene's germline CDR1 is SGHRS and CDR2 YFSETQ. This CDR3 comprises 14 residues. V gave up 7 bases and J gave up 10 bases; unmatched junction bases: 8. This chain's CDR3 is CASWAGTGVSPLHF. The CDR3 DNA follows: TGCGCCAGCTGGGCCGGGACAGGGGTCTCACCCCTCCACTTT.

The V call is TRBV28, the J call TRBJ1-6; maybe TRBD1 (5 bases). In germline, CDR1 is MDHEN, CDR2 SYDVKM. The V end was cut by 3 bases, the J end by 0 bases, with 9 bases between. The CDR3 sequence is 16 residues long. This CDR3 reads CASSLYRNSYNSPLHF. The CDR3 DNA sequence: TGTGCCAGCAGTTTGTACAGGAACTCCTATAATTCACCCCTCCACTTT.

The gene calls are TRBV3-1 (or the pseudogene TRBV3-2) and TRBJ1-3; no clear D. CDR3 length: 16 residues. V was pared by 1 base and J by 0 bases, with 10 bases between. CDR1 is LGHDT, CDR2 YNNKEL, per germline (reference sequence). CDR3 region: CASSQAPGSSGNTIYF. The CDR3 region has the DNA TGTGCCAGCAGCCAAGCCCCGGGGAGCTCTGGAAACACCATATATTTT.

Points on this clone: The sample contains more than one DNA sequence encoding this CDR3. The chain joins TRBV5-1 to TRBJ2-3; D possibly corresponds to TRBD2 (5 bases). Trimming stripped 0 bases from V and 5 bases from J, with 13 bases between. The CDR3 runs 15 residues. Germline V gives CDR1 SGHRS, CDR2 YFSETQ. CDR3 sequence: CASSLARGRGDTQYF. The CDR3 DNA follows: TGCGCCAGCAGCTTGGCCCGGGGTCGCGGAGATACGCAGTATTTT.

The chain is built from TRBV7-9 and TRBJ2-1; 9 nucleotides line up with TRBD2. This CDR3 has 17 amino acids. Trimming cost V 3 bases and J 4 bases; bases outside gene matches: 10. Germline CDR1 is SEHNR and CDR2 is FQNEAQ (reference sequence). DNA of the CDR3: TGTGCCAGCAGCTTCCCCTCTAGCGGGGCACGTTACAATGAGCAGTTCTTC. Its translation is CASSFPSSGARYNEQFF.

The chain uses TRBV29-1 and TRBJ2-1; 14 bases line up with TRBD2. Germline V lookup: CDR1 SQVTM, CDR2 ANQGSEA. After removal of 6 bases from V and 5 bases from J, the junction contained 6 bases not matched to a gene. The CDR3 contains 15 residues. Here the CDR3 reads CSVGTSGGYHNEQFF. CDR3 sequence (DNA): TGCAGCGTGGGGACTAGCGGGGGATACCACAATGAGCAGTTCTTC.

This clone was seen just once. The V gene is TRBV15, the J gene TRBJ2-7; a weak D match, TRBD1 (6 bases). The CDR3 is made up of 17 amino acids. Between the trimmed V and J ends, which lost 0 bases and 4 bases, there was a span of 19 bases. The V gene's germline CDR1 is LNHNV and CDR2 YYDKDF (reference sequence). Here the CDR3 reads CATSREPWRTEAYEQYF. In DNA form, the CDR3 reads TGTGCCACCAGCAGAGAGCCTTGGAGGACAGAAGCTTACGAGCAGTACTTC.

V is TRBV2 and J is TRBJ2-1; 10 bases agree with TRBD2. This CDR3 spans 15 amino acids. The V segment lost 8 bases and the J segment 7 bases; nucleotides outside the gene matches: 11. Germline-derived CDR1 and CDR2 are SNHLY and FYNNEI. CDR3 coding DNA: TGTGCCAGCTCCTTGGGCCTAGCGGGAGCAAATGAGCAGTTCTTC. Amino acids: CASSLGLAGANEQFF.

At least ten counts were recorded for this clone. The rearrangement joins TRBV21-1 to TRBJ1-1; the table names TRBD1, a call not compared with the DNA. TRBV21-1 is a listed pseudogene. The CDR3 length is 18 residues. CDR3 loop: CASSTRCERDRANTEAFF. For the CDR3, the DNA is TGTGCCAGCAGCACGCGATGTGAGAGGGACAGGGCGAACACTGAAGCTTTCTTT.

The gene calls are TRBV5-6 and TRBJ2-7; TRBD1 is a possible D gene (6 bases). Germline V CDR1 and CDR2: SGHDT, YYEEEE. This CDR3 comprises 15 residues. V dropped 4 bases and J dropped 2 bases, with 16 bases sitting between them. CDR3 coding DNA: TGTGCCAGCAGCCTATTCGACAGGTTTACCTACGAGCAGTACTTC. Translation gives CASSLFDRFTYEQYF.

CDR3 sequence reads: CASSQVRGELTEAFF. The CDR3 nucleotides are TGCGCCAGCAGCCAAGTGCGGGGAGAGTTGACTGAAGCTTTCTTT. V is TRBV4-1 and J is TRBJ1-1; no clear D gene. CDR1 and CDR2 (germline): MGHRA, YSYEKL. The CDR3 extends over 15 amino acids. Deletions cut 1 base from V and 5 bases from J, with 14 bases between.

This clone was seen a single time. The chain employs TRBV2 and TRBJ2-7; no clear D gene. CDR3 length: 14 residues. Germline CDR1 is SNHLY and CDR2 is FYNNEI. V gave up 3 bases and J gave up 3 bases, with 12 bases separating them. The CDR3: CASSDWQNRYEQYF. The CDR3 nucleotides read TGTGCCAGCAGTGATTGGCAGAACCGCTACGAGCAGTACTTC.

This clone was seen once. The chain has TRBV4-1 and TRBJ1-3; 9 bases are shared with TRBD1. The CDR3 spans 18 residues. Germline assignment: CDR1 MGHRA and CDR2 YSYEKL. The trim removed 3 bases at V and 1 base at J, leaving 10 bases unmatched. The CDR3 here is CASSHGQGLVLSGNTIYF. CDR3 bases: TGCGCCAGCAGCCACGGACAGGGGTTGGTGCTATCTGGAAACACCATATATTTT.

This clone was seen a handful of times. The chain is built from TRBV6-4 and TRBJ2-6, with 11 positions matching TRBD1. J gave up 0 bases and V 7 bases, and 8 bases lay outside the gene matches. The CDR3 is made up of 18 amino acids. Germline lookup yields CDR1 MRHNA and CDR2 SNTAGT. CDR3 DNA: TGTGCCAGCACCCCCTGGGGACAGGGGGACTCTGGGGCCAACGTCCTGACTTTC. Amino acid sequence: CASTPWGQGDSGANVLTF.